Listed below are T cell receptor beta chains from one sample, sequenced in a study of blood T cell repertoires in COVID-19. Clones were sequenced by immunoSEQ multiplex PCR, and TCRdb holds only the in-frame ones, with some missing. The table shows around 89,000 clones, with around 88% occurring only once. Sequences were obtained from peripheral blood. Source of these receptors: a man aged 55-75 years with acute or convalescent COVID-19. CDR3s include the opening cysteine and the closing phenylalanine or tryptophan. A D gene is named only where the DNA matches it firmly. Size is omitted from some rows. Given values are once, few, many or a class for expanded clones.

>NA|TRBV30|TRBD2|TRBJ2-5
TGTGCCTGGGCCAGACTAGCGGGAGTGGAGACCCAGTACTTC
CAWARLAGVETQYF
>NA|TRBV15|NA|TRBJ1-1
TGTGCCACCAGCAGAGCCAGTGACACTGAAGCTTTCTTT
CATSRASDTEAFF
>NA|TRBV27|TRBD2|TRBJ2-5
TGTGCCAGCAGTTTAAGTGGCGGGAGGAAGGAGACCCAGTACTTC
CASSLSGGRKETQYF
>NA|TRBV5-4|NA|TRBJ2-2
TGTGCCAGCAGCTTGGGGACAGTGGGCGGGGAGCTGTTTTTT
CASSLGTVGGELFF
>NA|TRBV27|NA|TRBJ2-2
TGTGCCAGCGGAGGGGTGTACACCGGGGAGCTGTTTTTT
CASGGVYTGELFF
>NA|TRBV10-1|NA|TRBJ2-1
TGCGCCAGCAGCAGCCTTAGCGGCAGCTCCTACAATGAGCAGTTCTTC
CASSSLSGSSYNEQFF
>NA|TRBV6-5|NA|TRBJ1-2
TGTGCCAGCAGAACAGAACACTATGGCTACACCTTC
CASRTEHYGYTF
>NA|TRBV27|TRBD2|TRBJ2-2
TGTGCCAGCAGTCTACCCGGGGGGGGGCCTAGCACCGGGGAGCTGTTTTTT
CASSLPGGGPSTGELFF
>NA|TRBV5-4|TRBD2|TRBJ2-5
TGTGCCAGCAGCCCGGGGGGGGGCGAAGGGGAGACCCAGTACTTC
CASSPGGGEGETQYF
>NA|TRBV6-1|TRBD2|TRBJ2-5
TGTGCCAGCAGTGAAACGGGGGGAGGTCAAGAGACCCAGTACTTC
CASSETGGGQETQYF
>NA|TRBV13|NA|TRBJ2-7
TGTGCCAGCAGCTTAGGCCGGTTGCGCGAGCAGTACTTC
CASSLGRLREQYF
>NA|TRBV7-9|NA|TRBJ1-6
TGTGCCAGCAGCACCGACATGGAAAGTAATTCACCCCTCCACTTT
CASSTDMESNSPLHF
>NA|TRBV28|TRBD1|TRBJ1-1
TGTGCCAGCAGCACAGGGGGAAGCACTGAAGCTTTCTTT
CASSTGGSTEAFF
>once|TRBV5-1|NA|TRBJ1-4
TGCGCCAGCAGCTTGACTACAAGTAATGAAAAACTGTTTTTT
CASSLTTSNEKLFF
>NA|TRBV19|TRBD2|TRBJ2-7
TGTGCCAGTAGTACGTGGACTAGCGGGACCTCCTACGAGCAGTACTTC
CASSTWTSGTSYEQYF
>once|TRBV10-3|TRBD1|TRBJ2-3
TGTGCCATCAGACTAGAGGGGGCCACAGATACGCAGTATTTT
CAIRLEGATDTQYF
>NA|TRBV30|NA|TRBJ1-1
TGTGCCTGGAGTGTACAGGAGAACACTGAAGCTTTCTTT
CAWSVQENTEAFF
>once|TRBV2|NA|TRBJ2-1
TGTGCCAGCAGTGTGGGCAGGACAGACAATGAGCAGTTCTTC
CASSVGRTDNEQFF
>NA|TRBV5-1|TRBD1|TRBJ2-7
TGCGCCAGCAGCGAGACAGGGGCGGGTGGAGAGCAGTACTTC
CASSETGAGGEQYF
>NA|TRBV5-1|TRBD2|TRBJ2-3
TGCGCCAGCACGAGACTAGCGGGGGGGCAGACAGATACGCAGTATTTT
CASTRLAGGQTDTQYF
>NA|TRBV3-1/TRBV3-2|TRBD1|TRBJ1-5
TGTGCCAGCAGCCGCGACAACAGGGGGGGCCAGCCCCAGCATTTT
CASSRDNRGGQPQHF
>NA|TRBV5-1|NA|TRBJ1-4
TGCGCCAGCAGCCCGGTTTTCGATGCAACTAATGAAAAACTGTTTTTT
CASSPVFDATNEKLFF
>NA|TRBV30|NA|TRBJ1-2
TGTGCCTGGAGTGTGGCCAGTCCTAGGTATGGCTACACCTTC
CAWSVASPRYGYTF
>once|TRBV25-1|NA|TRBJ2-5
TGTGCCAGCAGTGAAAGGGGTTCTGAGACCCAGTACTTC
CASSERGSETQYF
>NA|TRBV5-1|TRBD1|TRBJ1-3
TGCGCCAGCAGCCCCCACCCGACAGGGGAGGAAAACACCATATATTTT
CASSPHPTGEENTIYF
>NA|TRBV6-5|NA|TRBJ1-2
TGTGCCAGCAGACCCTTGAGGGTAGGCTATGGCTACACCTTC
CASRPLRVGYGYTF
>NA|TRBV2|NA|TRBJ1-6
TGTGCCAGCGGGCAGGGGAATTCACCCCTCCACTTT
CASGQGNSPLHF
>NA|TRBV24-1|TRBD1|TRBJ2-1
TGTGCCACCAGTGATAACTGGGACAGGAATGGGGCCAATGAGCAGTTCTTC
CATSDNWDRNGANEQFF
>NA|TRBV9|NA|TRBJ2-4
TGTGCCAGCAGCCCGGACAGACTAGCCAAAAACATTCAGTACTTC
CASSPDRLAKNIQYF
>NA|TRBV27|NA|TRBJ2-7
TGTGCCAGCAGTTTATACTTGCGGTCCTACGAGCAGTACTTC
CASSLYLRSYEQYF
>NA|TRBV6-5|NA|TRBJ1-6
TGTGCCAGCAGCCCCGGACAGCACAGGTCACCCCTCCACTTT
CASSPGQHRSPLHF
>NA|TRBV29-1|NA|TRBJ1-6
TGCAGCGTTGCGGCAGGGGCCTTACCCCTCCACTTT
CSVAAGALPLHF
>once|TRBV30|TRBD1|TRBJ1-5
TGTGCCTGGAGCCCGGACAGGGACGACAATCAGCCCCAGCATTTT
CAWSPDRDDNQPQHF